A selection of T cell receptor beta chains follows, all from one sample in a study of CXCR3-negative and CXCR3-positive naive CD8 T cells. TCRdb reanalyzed the 5' RACE reads and collapses them to one entry per CDR3 protein, without DNA. The sample has around 56,000 distinct CDR3 sequences. The sample taken for sequencing was naive CXCR3- CD8+ T cells from blood. The receptors stem from a human donor in good health. Some clones in this sample may be carry-over from other donors' samples. CDR3s include the opening cysteine and the closing phenylalanine or tryptophan.

CDR3	V	J
CASSGHSNQETQYF	TRBV9	TRBJ2-5
CASSPGADTGELFF	TRBV27	TRBJ2-2
CASSPGTGLGPLHF	TRBV7-2	TRBJ1-6
CASSPPPRDEQYF	TRBV6-6	TRBJ2-7
CASSFFPSGVTYNEQFF	TRBV12-3/TRBV12-4	TRBJ2-1
CASSPQRDSVFTDTQYF	TRBV11-2	TRBJ2-3
CASSVTGTQGGTDTQYF	TRBV9	TRBJ2-3
CASSGSQGQGAGELFF	TRBV7-9	TRBJ2-2
CASTSRAPSDTQYF	TRBV12-3/TRBV12-4	TRBJ2-3
CASSLGVTLNTEAFF	TRBV7-9	TRBJ1-1
CASSLPVFDEQYF	TRBV28	TRBJ2-7
CASSYGTSGGLEQFF	TRBV6-5	TRBJ2-1
CASLTGTGELFF	TRBV2	TRBJ2-2
CSVAGTQEGVNIQYF	TRBV29-1	TRBJ2-4
CSVQGSQGVTYEQYF	TRBV29-1	TRBJ2-7
CASKDSGVVSYNEQFF	TRBV19	TRBJ2-1
CASSQTGTEYNSPLHF	TRBV14	TRBJ1-6
CSVEDRAYDYGYTF	TRBV29-1	TRBJ1-2
CASSALRAGGVDTQYF	TRBV7-6	TRBJ2-3
CASSEGQGAYEQYF	TRBV28	TRBJ2-7
CASSEMGSGSDEQFF	TRBV10-1	TRBJ2-1
CSARPRDMEQYF	TRBV20-1	TRBJ2-7
CASSFGQGYYYEEYF	TRBV28	TRBJ2-7
CSVVVGNSPLHF	TRBV29-1	TRBJ1-6
CSVEPRPSGGTDTQYF	TRBV29-1	TRBJ2-3
CASSLYLGLAGDTDTQYF	TRBV28	TRBJ2-3
CSVLRPTGGYTF	TRBV29-1	TRBJ1-2
CSVRSGTAYEQYF	TRBV29-1	TRBJ2-7
CASRLLKGGTNEQFF	TRBV7-2	TRBJ2-1
CASSYSRAGEQYF	TRBV6-6	TRBJ2-7
CASSQDRDRVYEQYF	TRBV4-3	TRBJ2-7